The clone carrying this TCR beta chain was recorded only once. V lost 5 bases to trimming and J lost 0 bases, with 11 bases between them. Per germline, CDR1 SGHDN and CDR2 FVKESK. The CDR3 is made up of 15 amino acids. The participants were between roughly 18 and 89 years old and came from 24 US areas. Assignments of participants to cohorts depended upon their own reported clinical history. Data came from immunoSEQ multiplex PCR; TCRdb stores just in-frame clones and leaves some out. The table lists approximately 180,000 clones, approximately 73% of them singletons. This sample is drawn from a study of blood T cell repertoires in COVID-19. In the study overall: COVID-19 samples collected from the United States, Italy and Spain covered acute and convalescent phases. T cells, B-cell-depleted T cells, or PBMCs provided the cDNA or gDNA that served as material.

The gene calls are TRBV14 and TRBJ1-3; D might be TRBD1 (6 bases). The receptor was isolated from a woman in her forties or fifties with acute COVID-19. The specimen sequenced was PBMCs or T cells enriched from blood (not recorded which). CDR3 DNA: TGTGCCAGCAGCACAGGGTCTTACTCTGGAAACACCATATATTTT. Amino acid sequence: CASSTGSYSGNTIYF.